The 8 T cell receptor beta chains reported below all come from one sample, sequenced in a study of blood T cell repertoires in COVID-19. The assay was immunoSEQ multiplex PCR, and TCRdb's table has in-frame clones only and misses some. The data show 290,000 or so clones, with approximately 91% seen just once and over 2% held by the top ten. Material for sequencing was peripheral blood. All receptors derive from a woman aged 30 to 39 with COVID-19, enrolled during active disease.

The chain uses TRBV5-1 and TRBJ2-1; 9 positions agree with TRBD2. Per germline, CDR1 SGHRS and CDR2 YFSETQ. The length of the CDR3 is 16 residues. V trimming: 3 bases; J trimming: 4 bases; junction bases outside the gene matches: 8. The chain's CDR3 is CASSSQGTSRYNEQFF. The CDR3 nucleotides read TGCGCCAGCAGCTCCCAGGGGACTAGCAGATACAATGAGCAGTTCTTC.

The rearrangement links TRBV2 to TRBJ1-5; D call uncertain. Germline V CDR1 and CDR2: SNHLY, FYNNEI. The CDR3 consists of 15 residues. Trimming took 3 bases from V and 0 from J, leaving 9 bases between them. This chain's CDR3 is CASSDPIYSNQPQHF. The CDR3 region has the DNA TGTGCCAGCAGTGATCCCATCTATAGCAATCAGCCCCAGCATTTT.

The rearrangement links TRBV19 to TRBJ2-7, with 11 bases that match TRBD2. The CDR3 is made up of 15 amino acids. Trimming took 3 bases from V and 3 from J; bases not matched to a gene: 4. Germline V gene data show CDR1 as LNHDA and CDR2 as SQIVND (reference sequence). The CDR3: CASSIGTSGGYEQYF. For the CDR3, the DNA is TGTGCCAGTAGTATCGGGACTAGCGGAGGCTACGAGCAGTACTTC.

The V call is TRBV25-1, the J call TRBJ1-1; D is ambiguous. V was clipped by 1 base and J by 6 bases, with 15 bases between them. CDR1 is MGHDK, CDR2 SYGVNS, per germline. CDR3 length equals 15 residues. The CDR3 DNA sequence: TGTGCCAGCAGTGAATTAACGGTTGATGTTGCTGAAGCTTTCTTT. Protein product: CASSELTVDVAEAFF.

The V and J genes are TRBV5-4 and TRBJ1-2; TRBD1 matches 7 bases. Trimming took 4 bases from V and 4 from J; bases not matched to a gene: 10. CDR3 size: 15 residues. The germline CDR1 and CDR2 sequences are SGHNT and YYREEE (reference sequence). The DNA of the CDR3 is TGTGCCAGCAGCCACCCCCCGGGACAGATCTATGGCTACACCTTC. This gives the protein CASSHPPGQIYGYTF. Filled out from reference TRBV5-4 and TRBJ1-2, the complete variable domain reads ETGVTQSPTHLIKTRGQQVTLRCSSQSGHNTVSWYQQALGQGPQFIFQYYREEENGRGNFPPRFSGLQFPNYSSELNVNALELDDSALYLCASSHPPGQIYGYTFGSGTRLTVV.

The chain is built from TRBV6-5 and TRBJ1-5; TRBD1 might be the D (6 bases). Germline V gene sequence: CDR1 MNHEY, CDR2 SVGAGI. V gave up 6 bases and J gave up 4 bases, with 16 bases separating them. The CDR3 contains 15 residues. The CDR3 DNA follows: TGTGCCAGCAGGTATGGGCAGGGGTGGAATCAGCCCCAGCATTTT. The encoded protein is CASRYGQGWNQPQHF.

The chain joins TRBV5-8 to TRBJ1-2; D might be TRBD1 (5 bases). Germline CDR1 SGHTS, CDR2 YDEGEE. CDR3 length: 16 residues. The V end lost 2 bases, the J end lost 6 bases, and 20 bases lay between the germline ends. CDR3 region: CASSFRDFGRIDGYTF. The CDR3 DNA reads as TGTGCCAGCAGCTTCAGGGACTTCGGGAGAATAGATGGCTACACCTTC.

The chain has TRBV6-1 and TRBJ1-3; no clear D. Germline values: CDR1 MNHNS, CDR2 SASEGT. Trimming pared 4 bases from V and 0 bases from J, leaving 16 bases between. This CDR3 comprises 17 residues. The CDR3 loop is CASSVVSFGGSGNTIYF. CDR3 nucleotides: TGTGCCAGCAGTGTGGTCAGCTTCGGCGGCTCTGGAAACACCATATATTTT.